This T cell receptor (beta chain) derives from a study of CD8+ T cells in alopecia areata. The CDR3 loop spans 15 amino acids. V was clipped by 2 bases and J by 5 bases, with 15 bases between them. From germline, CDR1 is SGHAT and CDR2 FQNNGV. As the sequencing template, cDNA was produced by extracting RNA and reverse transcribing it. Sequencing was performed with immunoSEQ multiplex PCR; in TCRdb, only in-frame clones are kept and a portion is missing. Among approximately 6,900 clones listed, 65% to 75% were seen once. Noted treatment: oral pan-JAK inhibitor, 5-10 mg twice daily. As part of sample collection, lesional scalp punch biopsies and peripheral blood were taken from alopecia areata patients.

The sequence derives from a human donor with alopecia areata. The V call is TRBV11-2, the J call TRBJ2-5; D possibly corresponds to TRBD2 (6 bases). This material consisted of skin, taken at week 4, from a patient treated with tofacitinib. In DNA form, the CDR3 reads TGTGCCAGCAGCTTAACTCGGCTAGCGATGGAGACCCAGTACTTC. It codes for CASSLTRLAMETQYF.